This is a list of T cell receptor beta chains from one sample in a study of sequential checkpoint blockade in melanoma. Assay used: immunoSEQ multiplex PCR; TCRdb lists only in-frame clones, some missing. The table lists approximately 2,900 clones, 15% to 20% of them singletons, with around 27% in the top ten. Sequences were derived from tumor tissue (inferred from file names), sampled from a patient given nivolumab and ipilimumab in sequence. These receptors were obtained from a human donor with melanoma. CDR3s include the opening cysteine and the closing phenylalanine or tryptophan. Fields, in order: clone size, D gene, J gene, CDR3 length, V gene, CDR3 protein, CDR3 DNA. A D gene is named only where the DNA matches it firmly. Some rows mark clone size as missing; the rest say once, few, many or name a class of expanded clone.

size: few; D: NA; J: TRBJ1-2; length: 14; V: TRBV9; CDR3: CASVPFMANYGYTF; DNA: TGTGCCAGCGTTCCCTTCATGGCGAACTATGGCTACACCTTC
size: many; D: NA; J: TRBJ1-2; length: 13; V: TRBV7-1; CDR3: CASSAYTSPGYTF; DNA: TGTGCCAGCAGCGCCTACACATCGCCTGGCTACACCTTC
size: few; D: NA; J: TRBJ1-5; length: 12; V: TRBV29-1; CDR3: CSVEEGNQPQHF; DNA: TGCAGCGTTGAAGAAGGCAATCAGCCCCAGCATTTT
size: NA; D: NA; J: TRBJ1-2; length: 17; V: TRBV9; CDR3: CASSEGGTIWGLYGYTF; DNA: TGTGCCAGCAGTGAAGGGGGGACCATTTGGGGCCTCTATGGCTACACCTTC
size: NA; D: NA; J: TRBJ2-3; length: 16; V: TRBV19; CDR3: CASSMYSTDGTDTQYF; DNA: TGTGCCAGTAGTATGTACAGCACCGACGGCACAGATACGCAGTATTTT
size: few; D: NA; J: TRBJ1-3; length: 15; V: TRBV28; CDR3: CASSLGLNSGNTIYF; DNA: TGTGCCAGCAGCCTAGGACTGAACTCTGGAAACACCATATATTTT
size: few; D: NA; J: TRBJ1-3; length: 15; V: TRBV6-8; CDR3: CASRSGTGSGNTIYF; DNA: TGTGCCAGCAGGTCGGGGACCGGCTCTGGAAACACCATATATTTT
size: few; D: TRBD1; J: TRBJ1-3; length: 16; V: TRBV11-3; CDR3: CASSSRDSLSGNTIYF; DNA: TGTGCCAGCAGCTCCCGGGACAGCCTCTCTGGAAACACCATATATTTT
size: NA; D: NA; J: TRBJ1-2; length: 14; V: TRBV28; CDR3: CASSLTGPQDGYTF; DNA: TGTGCCAGCAGTTTAACGGGCCCCCAGGATGGCTACACCTTC
size: NA; D: NA; J: TRBJ2-3; length: 14; V: TRBV19; CDR3: CASRPQGSTDTQYF; DNA: TGTGCCAGTAGGCCGCAGGGGAGCACAGATACGCAGTATTTT
size: many; D: TRBD1; J: TRBJ2-3; length: 15; V: TRBV11-3; CDR3: CASSLRQGATDTQYF; DNA: TGTGCCAGCAGCTTGCGGCAGGGGGCCACAGATACGCAGTATTTT
size: NA; D: NA; J: TRBJ2-5; length: 15; V: TRBV6-8; CDR3: CASSPSGGRQETQYF; DNA: TGTGCCAGCAGTCCCTCCGGGGGGCGCCAGGAGACCCAGTACTTC
size: NA; D: NA; J: TRBJ2-5; length: 13; V: TRBV19; CDR3: CASSIELLGTQYF; DNA: TGTGCCAGTAGTATAGAACTCCTTGGGACCCAGTACTTC
size: NA; D: NA; J: TRBJ1-3; length: 17; V: TRBV5-1; CDR3: CASSLDRLGAAGNTIYF; DNA: TGCGCCAGCAGCTTGGACAGGCTGGGGGCGGCTGGAAACACCATATATTTT
size: NA; D: NA; J: TRBJ2-5; length: 13; V: TRBV9; CDR3: CASSVMGGETQYF; DNA: TGTGCCAGCAGCGTAATGGGGGGCGAGACCCAGTACTTC
size: few; D: TRBD1; J: TRBJ2-2; length: 16; V: TRBV18; CDR3: CASSPPGQGSTGELFF; DNA: TGTGCCAGCTCACCACCGGGACAGGGGTCCACCGGGGAGCTGTTTTTT
size: NA; D: NA; J: TRBJ2-2; length: 15; V: TRBV11-3; CDR3: CASSHGALNTGELFF; DNA: TGTGCCAGCAGCCACGGGGCCCTAAACACCGGGGAGCTGTTTTTT
size: few; D: NA; J: TRBJ1-1; length: 18; V: TRBV9; CDR3: CASSVGAGKVGMNTEAFF; DNA: TGTGCCAGCAGCGTAGGAGCAGGGAAGGTCGGCATGAACACTGAAGCTTTCTTT
size: NA; D: NA; J: TRBJ2-5; length: 15; V: TRBV18; CDR3: CASSPRDISQETQYF; DNA: TGTGCCAGCTCACCTCGGGACATCAGCCAAGAGACCCAGTACTTC
size: NA; D: NA; J: TRBJ1-4; length: 15; V: TRBV6-8; CDR3: CASSSLQATNEKLFF; DNA: TGTGCCAGCAGTTCCCTACAGGCAACTAATGAAAAACTGTTTTTT
size: medium-sized; D: NA; J: TRBJ2-5; length: 13; V: TRBV6-8; CDR3: CASRRGAGETQYF; DNA: TGTGCCAGCAGACGGGGGGCCGGGGAGACCCAGTACTTC
size: NA; D: NA; J: TRBJ1-2; length: 15; V: TRBV19; CDR3: CASSVHRDAARGYTF; DNA: TGTGCCAGTAGTGTCCACCGGGATGCTGCTAGGGGCTACACCTTC
size: NA; D: NA; J: TRBJ1-5; length: 15; V: TRBV19; CDR3: CASSMGILTNQPQHF; DNA: TGTGCCAGTAGTATGGGGATCCTCACCAATCAGCCCCAGCATTTT
size: NA; D: NA; J: TRBJ2-1; length: 15; V: TRBV23-1; CDR3: CASSQDGNRYNEQFF; DNA: TGCGCCAGCAGCCAAGATGGAAACAGATACAATGAGCAGTTCTTC
size: NA; D: TRBD1; J: TRBJ1-4; length: 15; V: TRBV9; CDR3: CASSVGQGTNEKLFF; DNA: TGTGCCAGCAGCGTCGGACAGGGGACTAATGAAAAACTGTTTTTT
size: many; D: NA; J: TRBJ1-2; length: 15; V: TRBV11-3; CDR3: CASSLVGDQWSGYTF; DNA: TGTGCCAGCAGCTTGGTCGGGGATCAGTGGAGTGGCTACACCTTC
size: NA; D: NA; J: TRBJ1-4; length: 14; V: TRBV5-1; CDR3: CASSEEGSGGKLFF; DNA: TGCGCCAGCAGCGAGGAGGGCTCGGGTGGAAAACTGTTTTTT
size: NA; D: NA; J: TRBJ1-1; length: 15; V: TRBV6-8; CDR3: CASNSPRGRRTEAFF; DNA: TGTGCCAGCAATTCCCCACGGGGGAGGAGAACTGAAGCTTTCTTT
size: many; D: NA; J: TRBJ1-2; length: 14; V: TRBV11-3; CDR3: CASSLTRDAYGYTF; DNA: TGTGCCAGCAGCTTGACCCGGGACGCCTATGGCTACACCTTC
size: NA; D: NA; J: TRBJ2-1; length: 15; V: TRBV10-2; CDR3: CASSPTGTEDNEQFF; DNA: TGCGCCAGCAGTCCCACCGGGACGGAAGACAATGAGCAGTTCTTC
size: NA; D: TRBD2; J: TRBJ2-3; length: 19; V: TRBV7-6; CDR3: CASSQGSGGGAYYTDTQYF; DNA: TGTGCCAGCAGCCAAGGTTCGGGCGGGGGGGCGTATTACACAGATACGCAGTATTTT
size: medium-sized; D: NA; J: TRBJ1-1; length: 14; V: TRBV28; CDR3: CASSFQGLGAEAFF; DNA: TGTGCCAGCAGTTTCCAGGGATTGGGGGCTGAAGCTTTCTTT
size: NA; D: NA; J: TRBJ2-1; length: 16; V: TRBV19; CDR3: CASSRGKNNPHNEQFF; DNA: TGTGCCAGTAGTAGGGGCAAGAACAATCCCCACAATGAGCAGTTCTTC
size: few; D: NA; J: TRBJ1-3; length: 16; V: TRBV19; CDR3: CASKGERTDSGNTIYF; DNA: TGTGCCAGTAAAGGGGAGCGGACAGACTCTGGAAACACCATATATTTT
size: NA; D: TRBD1; J: TRBJ1-6; length: 14; V: TRBV5-1; CDR3: CASSLGQGRSPLHF; DNA: TGCGCCAGCAGCTTGGGACAGGGACGATCACCCCTCCACTTT
size: medium-sized; D: NA; J: TRBJ1-3; length: 16; V: TRBV11-3; CDR3: CASSSGTGISGNTIYF; DNA: TGTGCCAGCAGCTCGGGGACGGGGATCTCTGGAAACACCATATATTTT
size: NA; D: NA; J: TRBJ1-1; length: 13; V: TRBV18; CDR3: CASSLKVNTEAFF; DNA: TGTGCCAGCTCACTGAAGGTGAACACTGAAGCTTTCTTT
size: NA; D: TRBD1; J: TRBJ2-7; length: 14; V: TRBV6-8; CDR3: CASSYNRGRHEQYF; DNA: TGTGCCAGCAGTTACAACAGGGGGCGACACGAGCAGTACTTC
size: large; D: NA; J: TRBJ1-1; length: 17; V: TRBV11-3; CDR3: CASSSTEGGKMNTEAFF; DNA: TGTGCCAGCAGCTCCACCGAGGGGGGGAAGATGAACACTGAAGCTTTCTTT
size: many; D: NA; J: TRBJ1-2; length: 15; V: TRBV11-3; CDR3: CASRFSPQGYYGYTF; DNA: TGTGCCAGCAGGTTTTCCCCTCAGGGTTACTATGGCTACACCTTC
size: many; D: NA; J: TRBJ2-5; length: 14; V: TRBV11-3; CDR3: CASSLSAGRKTQYF; DNA: TGTGCCAGCAGCCTCTCCGCGGGGAGGAAGACCCAGTACTTC
size: NA; D: NA; J: TRBJ1-4; length: 14; V: TRBV6-8; CDR3: CASSVRGTNEKLFF; DNA: TGTGCCAGCAGTGTCAGGGGAACTAATGAAAAACTGTTTTTT
size: medium-sized; D: TRBD1; J: TRBJ2-1; length: 15; V: TRBV11-3; CDR3: CASSSRDSPYNEQFF; DNA: TGTGCCAGCAGCTCCCGGGACAGCCCCTACAATGAGCAGTTCTTC
size: many; D: TRBD1; J: TRBJ2-5; length: 14; V: TRBV11-3; CDR3: CASSFDRGQETQYF; DNA: TGTGCCAGCAGCTTCGACAGGGGGCAAGAGACCCAGTACTTC
size: NA; D: NA; J: TRBJ1-1; length: 14; V: TRBV19; CDR3: CASTWTALGTEAFF; DNA: TGTGCCAGTACCTGGACAGCGTTGGGTACTGAAGCTTTCTTT
size: few; D: TRBD2; J: TRBJ2-2; length: 14; V: TRBV11-3; CDR3: CASRGGTNTGELFF; DNA: TGTGCCAGCAGGGGAGGGACGAACACCGGGGAGCTGTTTTTT
size: few; D: NA; J: TRBJ1-5; length: 14; V: TRBV6-8; CDR3: CASGGGLGNQPQHF; DNA: TGTGCCAGCGGCGGGGGCTTGGGCAATCAGCCCCAGCATTTT